The clone carrying this T cell receptor (beta chain) showed up many times. Antigen unknown. This sample was taken from a study of neurological immune-mediated disorders. Germline assignment: CDR1 SGDLS and CDR2 YYNGEE. V gave up 0 bases and J gave up 6 bases, with 13 bases separating them. This CDR3 has 15 amino acids. The authors produced cDNA by 5'RACE using 10-nucleotide random UMIs. TCRdb re-analysed the 5' RACE reads in MiXCR, keeping a single row per CDR3 protein. The sample gives about 66,000 distinct CDR3 sequences, about 4.9% of which show up once; less than 8% is in the top ten. Study outcomes and limitations: Phylogenetic grouping assigned the repertoires of 18 of 34 multiple sclerosis patients to a single related-CDR3 cluster, which may represent a signature.

Sequenced input: PBMCs. This clonotype was obtained from a man aged 25 to 40 with multiple sclerosis. The chain combines TRBV9 with TRBJ2-1; D remains unclear. For the CDR3, the DNA is TGTGCCAGCAGCGTAGTCTCGAAGCTGAGCAATGAGCAGTTCTTC. It is translated as CASSVVSKLSNEQFF.